The rows below give T cell receptor beta chains drawn from one sample of a study of STAT5B mutations in CD4+ large granular lymphocyte leukemia. This table comes from immunoSEQ multiplex PCR, and its TCRdb copy is limited to in-frame clones, with some not included. The table has under 40,000 clones, about 78% seen once. Sequenced sample: CD4+ T cells from blood buffy coats. The receptors were sampled from a human donor in good health. Both conserved end residues are part of each CDR3. A D gene is named only where the DNA matches it firmly. Clone size, where shown, is once, few, many, or a class for clones that have expanded.

D,J,V,size,DNA,CDR3
.,TRBJ1-2,TRBV6-5,.,TGTGCCAGCCAAAGGGGGTCCAACTATGGCTACACCTTC,CASQRGSNYGYTF
TRBD2,TRBJ2-1,TRBV25-1,.,TGTGCCAGCAGTAAACTAGCGGGAGGGGGGGGTGAGCAGTTCTTC,CASSKLAGGGGEQFF
.,TRBJ2-5,TRBV7-2,.,TGTGCCAGCAGCTTATTAAGGGAGACCCAGTACTTC,CASSLLRETQYF
TRBD2,TRBJ2-3,TRBV7-8,.,TGTGCCAGCAGCCTCACAGCGGGGGGTCCCACAGATACGCAGTATTTT,CASSLTAGGPTDTQYF
.,TRBJ1-4,TRBV15,.,TGTGCCACCAGCAGAAAAACAGGGACTACTAATGAAAAACTGTTTTTT,CATSRKTGTTNEKLFF
TRBD1,TRBJ2-7,TRBV28,once,TGTGCCAGCAGTCTCCCGGGACAGGGGGCCTACGAGCAGTACTTC,CASSLPGQGAYEQYF
TRBD2,TRBJ2-1,TRBV25-1,.,TGTGCCAGCAGTGAATCGGGCGGGAGCTACAATGAGCAGTTCTTC,CASSESGGSYNEQFF
TRBD2,TRBJ2-5,TRBV18,once,TGTGCCAGCTCACCACCGGGGATGCCTAGCGGGATGATCATCCAAGAGACCCAGTACTTC,CASSPPGMPSGMIIQETQYF
.,TRBJ1-4,TRBV4-3,.,TGCGCCAGCAGCCAAGCCTCGACCGACAGTAATGAAAAACTGTTTTTT,CASSQASTDSNEKLFF
.,TRBJ1-2,TRBV6-1,.,TGTGCCAGCACCACGCGAGTGGCTGGCTACACCTTC,CASTTRVAGYTF
.,TRBJ2-1,TRBV30,few,TGTGCCTGGAGTGTAAGGCTCGTAGATGAGCAGTTCTTC,CAWSVRLVDEQFF
.,TRBJ2-7,TRBV29-1,.,TGCAGCGCTAGGACCCCTAATAGCTACGAGCAGTACTTC,CSARTPNSYEQYF
TRBD2,TRBJ2-7,TRBV5-4,.,TGTGCCAGCAGCTTGTGGGGGGGGAAGGCCGAGCAGTACTTC,CASSLWGGKAEQYF
.,TRBJ2-1,TRBV6-1,.,TGTGCCAGTGGACGACTGGACCCCTACAATGAGCAGTTCTTC,CASGRLDPYNEQFF
.,TRBJ2-6,TRBV18,.,TGTGCCAGCTCACCAACTCAGGGTAGTGGGGCCAACGTCCTGACTTTC,CASSPTQGSGANVLTF
TRBD1,TRBJ1-1,TRBV19,.,TGTGCCAGTAGCATAGACGGGACAGTGAGGACTGAAGCTTTCTTT,CASSIDGTVRTEAFF
.,TRBJ1-2,TRBV5-6,few,TGTGCCAGCAGCTCCGCGGGCAGGGGAATTGGGGGCTACACCTTC,CASSSAGRGIGGYTF
TRBD2,TRBJ2-7,TRBV27,.,TGTGCCAGCAGGACTAGCCTCGTTGGAGAGCAGTACTTC,CASRTSLVGEQYF
.,TRBJ2-5,TRBV10-3,.,TGTGCCATCAGTGGGTGGGGCCAAGAGACCCAGTACTTC,CAISGWGQETQYF
TRBD1,TRBJ1-4,TRBV2,few,TGTGCCAGCATCCTGACAGGGGCAGGGGAAAAACTGTTTTTT,CASILTGAGEKLFF
TRBD1,TRBJ2-7,TRBV27,few,TGTGCCAGCAGTTCCCGGACAGGGGATGGCGAGCAGTACTTC,CASSSRTGDGEQYF
TRBD1,TRBJ1-1,TRBV6-1,.,TGTGCCAGCAGTGAAGCGGGGACAGGGGGCATGAACACTGAAGCTTTCTTT,CASSEAGTGGMNTEAFF
.,TRBJ1-2,TRBV29-1,few,TGCAGCGTTGAAGGGGTTGAGGGGGCTAACTATGGCTACACCTTC,CSVEGVEGANYGYTF
TRBD2,TRBJ2-1,TRBV6-5,.,TGTGCCAGCAGTTATGCTAGCGGGAGTCTGGACAATGAGCAGTTCTTC,CASSYASGSLDNEQFF
.,TRBJ1-2,TRBV27,.,TGTGCCAGCAGGCCTCCGGGACACCACTATGGCTACACCTTC,CASRPPGHHYGYTF
TRBD1,TRBJ2-7,TRBV6-1,.,TGTGCCAGCAGTGAAGCGCTTACCGGGACAGGGGTTCTCGAGCAGTACTTC,CASSEALTGTGVLEQYF